This TCR beta chain is drawn from a study of cytomegalovirus exposure and HLA in healthy donors. Overall study findings and caveats: The Asian-associated ancestry cluster reportedly had fewer N-insertions than the approximately 650-donor mean in a later analysis. A later examination showed that TCR association rates differed by HLA locus, with DRB1 most and HLA-C fewest.

Researchers ran the PCR with 60 Vbeta and 13 Jbeta primers. Clones were sequenced by immunoSEQ multiplex PCR, and TCRdb holds only the in-frame ones, with some missing. Of roughly 160,000 clones listed, 80% to 85% are singletons. Worth noting for this clone: Antigen unknown.

The CDR3 length is 14 residues. From germline, CDR1 is MNHEY and CDR2 SVGAGI. With V trimmed by 6 bases and J by 5 bases, 10 bases remained unmatched. The chain combines TRBV6-5 with TRBJ2-7; TRBD2 aligns across 7 bases. The TCR comes from a man aged 25-40 years in good health and CMV-seronegative. The sample was PBMCs. CDR3 nucleotides: TGTGCCAGCAGCCTCGGACTAGTTGCCCACGAGCAGTACTTC. As protein: CASSLGLVAHEQYF.